This T cell receptor (beta chain) was sequenced during a study of blood T cell repertoires in COVID-19 (dated by TCRdb to the early 2020s). With regard to the full study: Collaborator samples came from the United States, Italy and Spain and covered acute and convalescent phases of COVID-19. The prospective study material was composed of cDNA or gDNA derived from T cells, B-cell-depleted T cells, or PBMCs. Where available, HLA class I and class II types were taken from metadata supplied by the sample provider and were not determined by assay-based typing. Subjects who had been exposed to COVID-19, were actively infected with it, or had recovered from it provided the deeply sampled blood TCRbeta repertoires that made up the dataset. The repertoires were released in a freely available public database meant as a resource for research on the immune response to SARS-CoV-2. The samples were drawn from two sources: the first 160 participants of the ongoing ImmuneRACE study, and over 1,000 subjects contributed by 6 global collaborators. A de-identified subject ID, COVID-19 status, age in years and sex were almost always included in the sample metadata. Study-level results and caveats: Clinical and demographic metadata were provided uncurated, with the amount varying by source and participant.

TCRbeta CDR3 regions were amplified from genomic DNA by means of the immunoSEQ Assay, a bias-controlled multiplex PCR. On the authors' methods: Nucleated cell counts per sample were estimated from amplification of reference gene primers within the assay. Sequence reads were collapsed and filtered to measure the absolute abundance of every unique TCRbeta CDR3 rearrangement. Productive Simpson clonality was computed per sample as the square root of Simpson's diversity index over productive rearrangements. The source is immuneACCESS, and TCRdb retained only in-frame sequences with V and J called. Part of the clones is not carried over; for the studies checked, unresolved V genes explain less than half of this, and the remainder is unexplained. The D gene and trimming were derived from the DNA, and the V and J assignments and clone size from that table. The sample table contains 330,000 or so clones; only one count was recorded for more than 85% of them. The top ten constitute about 18% of the sample.

Participants in the prospective study were aged 18 to 89 years, lived in under 30 United States geographic areas, and enrolled through a virtual design. To assign participants to cohorts, the prospective study relied on clinical history that participants themselves reported in a screening survey and a study questionnaire. Recovered participants in ImmuneRACE Cohort 3 were defined by two consecutive negative NP/OP PCR tests, clearance by a healthcare professional, or resolution of symptoms. In the prospective study, mobile phlebotomists collected whole blood, serum and a nasopharyngeal or oropharyngeal swab from each participant. Additional blood draws and questionnaires over a 2-month period could optionally be provided by prospective study participants. Blood samples from the prospective study were shipped frozen or at room temperature prior to DNA extraction. There are 14 amino acids in the CDR3, from cysteine to phenylalanine inclusive. Of all the DNA, just the CDR3 is kept, 42 bases in frame from base 1. V and J lose 6 bases and 3 bases, and a span of 14 bases separates them. The germline V gene gives CDR1 as SNHLY and CDR2 as FYNNEI.

Note on this clone: What antigen it recognizes has not been identified. One base away there is no much larger clone; base qualities are not given.

The clonotype comes from a woman aged 25 to 39 who had recovered from COVID-19. The sample consisted of PBMCs or T cells enriched from blood (not recorded which). The chain was built from TRBV2 and TRBJ1-2; the D gene is possibly TRBD1, with 6 bases matching. The CDR3 protein sequence reads: CASSRDIGDYGYTF. The DNA reads as follows: TGTGCCAGCAGCCGGGACATCGGGGACTATGGCTACACCTTC.